These 18 T cell receptor beta chains share one sample of origin, sequenced in a study of blood T cell repertoires in COVID-19. TCRdb's table, derived via immunoSEQ multiplex PCR, lists solely in-frame clones and lacks some. The repertoire holds 250,000 to 350,000 clones, with approximately 83% as singletons. The specimen was PBMCs or T cells enriched from blood (not recorded which). The receptors were sampled from a woman between 25 and 40 years old who had recovered from COVID-19.

CDR3 protein: CASSLRRGSAEAFF. The CDR3, as DNA: TGTGCCAGCAGCTTAAGGAGGGGAAGCGCTGAAGCTTTCTTT. The rearrangement uses TRBV11-1 and TRBJ1-1; TRBD1 is a possible D gene (5 bases). Germline CDR1 and CDR2: SGHAT and FQDESV (reference sequence). This CDR3 spans 14 amino acids. Trimming removed 2 bases from V and 6 bases from J, with 13 bases in between.

V is TRBV11-2 and J is TRBJ2-1; D gene ambiguous. Germline values: CDR1 SGHAT, CDR2 FQNNGV. There are 11 residues in the CDR3. V was shortened by 5 bases and J by 4 bases, with 3 bases between the two germline ends. In DNA, the CDR3 is TGTGCCAGCAGCCCTTACAATGAGCAGTTCTTC. Its translation is CASSPYNEQFF. The whole variable domain, filled in from reference TRBV11-2 and TRBJ2-1, reads EAGVAQSPRYKIIEKRQSVAFWCNPISGHATLYWYQQILGQGPKLLIQFQNNGVVDDSQLPKDRFSAERLKGVDSTLKIQPAKLEDSAVYLCASSPYNEQFFGPGTRLTVL.

The genes are TRBV19 and TRBJ1-6, with no clear D. V was cut by 5 bases and J by 0 bases, with 11 bases left in between. The V gene's germline CDR1 is LNHDA and CDR2 SQIVND (reference sequence). The CDR3 covers 16 residues. CDR3 nucleotide sequence: TGTGCCAGTAGTCCTGCCAAGAGCTCCTATAATTCACCCCTCCACTTT. It yields the protein CASSPAKSSYNSPLHF.

The gene calls are TRBV2 and TRBJ2-5; D perhaps matches TRBD1 (6 bases). This CDR3 spans 13 amino acids. Germline lookup yields CDR1 SNHLY and CDR2 FYNNEI. V shed 8 bases and J shed 0 bases, with 10 bases lying between them. CDR3 region: CASSRGNQETQYF. CDR3 nucleotide sequence: TGTGCCAGCTCTAGGGGGAACCAAGAGACCCAGTACTTC.

The V gene is TRBV7-5, the J gene TRBJ1-1; the table's D call of TRBD1 was not tested on the DNA. TRBV7-5 is classified as a pseudogene. The CDR3 is 11 residues long. The CDR3 coding sequence is TGTGCCAGAAGCTCAAACAGGGAAACTTTCTTT. This encodes CARSSNRETFF.

The gene calls are TRBV5-6 and TRBJ2-7, with 12 positions matching TRBD2. There are 17 residues in the CDR3. Germline V gene data show CDR1 as SGHDT and CDR2 as YYEEEE. Losses at the gene ends were 2 bases for V and 2 bases for J; bases not matched to a gene: 8. The CDR3 bases are TGTGCCAGCAGCTTTGAGGGGACTAGCGGGCGGCCCTACGAGCAGTACTTC. Its protein is CASSFEGTSGRPYEQYF.

This clone was counted at least ten times. The chain links TRBV28 to TRBJ2-7; TRBD2 might be the D (6 bases). The CDR3 is 14 amino acids. The ends were cut back, 3 bases at V and 1 base at J, with 10 bases in the middle. CDR1 is MDHEN and CDR2 is SYDVKM in the germline V gene. Here the CDR3 reads CASSFLARSYEQYF. DNA for the CDR3: TGTGCCAGCAGTTTCCTAGCGCGGTCCTACGAGCAGTACTTC.

The chain has TRBV3-1 (or the pseudogene TRBV3-2) and TRBJ1-6, with D uncertain. From germline, CDR1 is LGHDT and CDR2 YNNKEL (reference sequence). CDR3 length: 14 amino acids. The ends were cut back, 11 bases at V and 5 bases at J, with 16 bases in the middle. The CDR3 coding sequence is TGTGCCTCAATGTTGAGGGCGAATAATTCACCCCTCCACTTT. Translated, it gives CASMLRANNSPLHF.

The rearrangement uses TRBV7-3 and TRBJ2-5, with D maybe TRBD2 (5 bases). V gave up 5 bases and J gave up 1 base, with 14 bases separating them. Germline assignment: CDR1 SGHTA and CDR2 FQGTGA. The CDR3 consists of 15 residues. The DNA of the CDR3 is TGTGCCAGCAGCAGGGCCCGAGGGCCCCAAGAGACCCAGTACTTC. This gives the protein CASSRARGPQETQYF. Based on the CDR3 plus reference TRBV7-3 and TRBJ2-5, the full variable domain is GAGVSQTPSNKVTEKGKYVELRCDPISGHTALYWYRQSLGQGPEFLIYFQGTGAADDSGLPNDRFFAVRPEGSVSTLKIQRTERGDSAVYLCASSRARGPQETQYFGPGTRLLVL.

The chain links TRBV4-1 to TRBJ2-7; 8 bases match TRBD1. The CDR3 runs 16 residues. The J segment lost 2 bases and the V segment lost 1 base, leaving 7 bases of the junction unmatched. From germline, CDR1 is MGHRA and CDR2 YSYEKL. This chain's CDR3 is CASSQGPGQVPYEQYF. The CDR3 DNA is TGCGCCAGCAGCCAAGGCCCGGGACAGGTGCCCTACGAGCAGTACTTC.

The J gene is TRBJ1-1, the V gene TRBV2; D is ambiguous. The CDR3 length is 14 residues. Germline V gene data show CDR1 as SNHLY and CDR2 as FYNNEI. V was pared by 4 bases and J by 4 bases, with 13 bases between. This chain's CDR3 is CASSVRPVGTEAFF. CDR3 coding DNA: TGTGCCAGCAGTGTGAGGCCGGTGGGCACTGAAGCTTTCTTT. Combining the CDR3 with reference TRBV2 and TRBJ1-1 gives the whole variable domain EPEVTQTPSHQVTQMGQEVILRCVPISNHLYFYWYRQILGQKVEFLVSFYNNEISEKSEIFDDQFSVERPDGSNFTLKIRSTKLEDSAMYFCASSVRPVGTEAFFGQGTRLTVV.

This clone showed up many times. This chain uses TRBV10-3 with TRBJ1-2; a possible D gene is TRBD1 (6 bases). CDR1 ENHRY and CDR2 SYGVKD come from the germline V gene. The CDR3 loop spans 17 amino acids. The germline V and J ends were trimmed by 10 bases and 4 bases, with 28 bases remaining between them. As DNA, the CDR3 is TGTGCCACCGCGGGGGCCGAAAAAATAAATCGGGGCTATGGCTACACCTTC. Encoded protein: CATAGAEKINRGYGYTF.

This sequence joins TRBV5-1 and TRBJ1-1; no clear D. The V end was cut by 4 bases, the J end by 10 bases, with 20 bases between. CDR3 length: 14 residues. The germline V gene encodes CDR1 SGHRS and CDR2 YFSETQ. The DNA of the CDR3 is TGCGCCAGCAGCCCACCGGGAGGGAACACAGTAGCTTTCTTT. This translates into CASSPPGGNTVAFF.

The CDR3: CASTLGTSGGEQFF. CDR3 bases: TGTGCCAGTACCCTTGGGACTAGCGGGGGGGAGCAGTTCTTC. The rearrangement joins TRBV19 to TRBJ2-1, with 15 bases matching TRBD2. The CDR3 runs 14 residues. Germline V gene lookup returns CDR1 LNHDA and CDR2 SQIVND (reference sequence). Unmatched junction bases numbered 5, after V lost 7 bases and J lost 10 bases. The full variable domain, its missing parts supplied by reference TRBV19 and TRBJ2-1, is DGGITQSPKYLFRKEGQNVTLSCEQNLNHDAMYWYRQDPGQGLRLIYYSQIVNDFQKGDIAEGYSVSREKKESFPLTVTSAQKNPTAFYLCASTLGTSGGEQFFGPGTRLTVL.

This clone showed up just once. This chain uses TRBV27 with TRBJ1-2, with 7 bases fitting TRBD1. Germline CDR1 reads MNHEY; CDR2 reads SMNVEV (reference sequence). V lost 5 bases and J lost 3; bases outside the gene matches: 9. The CDR3 has 15 residues. CDR3 protein: CASSAGTDYDYGYTF. CDR3 DNA sequence: TGTGCCAGCAGTGCAGGGACAGACTATGACTATGGCTACACCTTC.

The chain uses TRBV28 and TRBJ2-1; 9 bases agree with TRBD1. CDR3 size: 16 residues. The V and J ends lost 4 bases and 8 bases, in that order; junction bases with no gene match: 12. Germline V gives CDR1 MDHEN, CDR2 SYDVKM. The CDR3 DNA reads as TGTGCCAGCAGTTCAGGACTACAGGGGGCAGGTGATGAGCAGTTCTTC. This sequence encodes CASSSGLQGAGDEQFF.

The CDR3 spells CASKLDRDNEQFF. CDR3 DNA: TGTGCCAGCAAGTTGGATCGGGACAATGAGCAGTTCTTC. The V and J genes are TRBV2 and TRBJ2-1, with no clear D. The CDR3 spans 13 residues. Germline loops: CDR1 SNHLY, CDR2 FYNNEI. The V gene lost 7 bases and the J gene lost 5 bases, with 12 bases spanning the gap. Filled out from reference TRBV2 and TRBJ2-1, the complete variable domain reads EPEVTQTPSHQVTQMGQEVILRCVPISNHLYFYWYRQILGQKVEFLVSFYNNEISEKSEIFDDQFSVERPDGSNFTLKIRSTKLEDSAMYFCASKLDRDNEQFFGPGTRLTVL.

The V and J genes are TRBV11-2 and TRBJ2-2; D is possibly TRBD1 (5 bases). Germline values: CDR1 SGHAT, CDR2 FQNNGV. V lost 3 bases and J 6 bases, leaving 11 bases between the germline ends. The CDR3 is 14 amino acids. This CDR3 is CASSFQGKAGELFF. The CDR3 nucleotides are TGTGCCAGCAGCTTTCAGGGTAAAGCCGGGGAGCTGTTTTTT.